A single sample is the source of the 32 T cell receptor beta chains below, sequenced in a study of beta chain features in type 1 diabetes. The investigators reverse transcribed all of the isolated RNA, so they sequenced expressed TCRB transcripts. The repertoire was sequenced with immunoSEQ multiplex PCR; TCRdb's copy has only in-frame clones and lacks some. The sample records about 250,000 clones, 13% to 15% being singletons. The sequenced sample consisted of naive CD4+ T cells from blood. The receptors derive from a middle-aged woman in good health.

This clone was seen more than once but under ten times. This chain uses TRBV7-2 with TRBJ2-2, with D maybe TRBD2 (6 bases). CDR1 is SGHTA and CDR2 is FQGNSA in the germline V gene. V gave up 5 bases and J gave up 4 bases, with 11 bases separating them. The CDR3 is made up of 14 amino acids. For the CDR3, the DNA is TGTGCCAGCAGCGGAGGGTCTTTCACCGGGGAGCTGTTTTTT. Protein product: CASSGGSFTGELFF.

In its sample, this clone was seen once. The chain is built from TRBV7-8 and TRBJ1-2; D is unresolved. In germline, CDR1 is SGHVS, CDR2 FQNEAQ. The V end was cut by 5 bases, the J end by 7 bases, with 14 bases between. The CDR3 consists of 13 residues. The CDR3 reads CASSPTDISGYTF. The CDR3 DNA is TGTGCCAGCAGCCCCACCGACATCTCTGGCTACACCTTC.

The chain combines TRBV7-2 with TRBJ2-1, with D possibly being TRBD2 (5 bases). Germline CDR1 and CDR2: SGHTA and FQGNSA. The CDR3 length is 15 residues. V lost 2 bases and J lost 7, with 15 bases in between. CDR3 bases: TGTGCCAGCAGCTTATATGGTAGGTCGGGGAATGAGCAGTTCTTC. Its protein product is CASSLYGRSGNEQFF.

This clone was seen a handful of times. This chain connects TRBV9 to TRBJ2-6, with unresolved D. CDR3 size: 16 residues. V was cut by 0 bases and J by 0 bases, with 7 bases left in between. Germline V gives CDR1 SGDLS, CDR2 YYNGEE. The chain's CDR3 is CASSVALSSGANVLTF. DNA of the CDR3: TGTGCCAGCAGCGTAGCCCTTAGCTCTGGGGCCAACGTCCTGACTTTC. Variable domain in full (rest from reference TRBV9 and TRBJ2-6): DSGVTQTPKHLITATGQRVTLRCSPRSGDLSVYWYQQSLDQGLQFLIQYYNGEERAKGNILERFSAQQFPDLHSELNLSSLELGDSALYFCASSVALSSGANVLTFGAGSRLTVL.

The genes are TRBV5-1 and TRBJ1-2; 7 bases map to TRBD1. V shed 0 bases, J shed 6 bases, and the junction held 8 bases outside the gene matches. Germline values: CDR1 SGHRS, CDR2 YFSETQ. The CDR3 is 15 residues long. CDR3 DNA sequence: TGCGCCAGCAGCTTGGCGACAGGGAGAATTCATGGCTACACCTTC. It translates to CASSLATGRIHGYTF.

This chain joins TRBV21-1 and TRBJ2-3; the tabulated D call, TRBD2, remains unverified against the DNA. TRBV21-1 is classified as a pseudogene. The CDR3 sequence is 14 residues long. The CDR3 is CATPWGGFTDTQYF. The CDR3 coding sequence is TGTGCCACCCCGTGGGGGGGGTTCACAGATACGCAGTATTTT.

The rearrangement uses TRBV5-6 and TRBJ1-2; D is ambiguous. Trimming stripped 0 bases from V and 5 bases from J, with 5 bases between. This CDR3 region has 12 residues. Germline assignment: CDR1 SGHDT and CDR2 YYEEEE. The CDR3 reads CASSLERYGYTF. The DNA of the CDR3 is TGTGCCAGCAGCTTGGAGCGGTATGGCTACACCTTC.

This sequence joins TRBV18 and TRBJ2-4; D gene unclear. V was cut by 3 bases and J by 5 bases, with 8 bases left in between. The CDR3 runs to 13 residues. Germline V gene data show CDR1 as KGHSH and CDR2 as LQKENI. CDR3: CASSPRGENIQYF. In DNA, the CDR3 is TGTGCCAGCTCACCCCGCGGAGAAAACATTCAGTACTTC.

The chain recombines TRBV5-1 with TRBJ1-5; TRBD1 matches 8 bases. The germline gives CDR1 SGHRS, CDR2 YFSETQ. Losses at the gene ends were 0 bases for V and 3 bases for J; bases not matched to a gene: 17. CDR3 length: 20 amino acids. CDR3 bases: TGCGCCAGCAGCTTGGGGCCTCTCGGACAGGGCGGACCTTCCAATCAGCCCCAGCATTTT. Encoded protein: CASSLGPLGQGGPSNQPQHF.

The chain recombines TRBV19 with TRBJ1-2; D unresolved. V was trimmed by 4 bases and J by 0 bases, leaving 12 bases between them. This CDR3 region has 15 residues. From germline, CDR1 is LNHDA and CDR2 SQIVND (reference sequence). CDR3 sequence (DNA): TGTGCCAGTAGTAGAGGCTCCACTCCTAACTATGGCTACACCTTC. As protein: CASSRGSTPNYGYTF.

This clone was found a few times. The chain couples TRBV19 to TRBJ2-3, with 9 bases identical to TRBD1. CDR1 and CDR2 (germline): LNHDA, SQIVND (reference sequence). This CDR3 region has 14 residues. V trimming: 8 bases; J trimming: 4 bases; junction bases outside the gene matches: 7. The CDR3 DNA is TGTGCCAGTTCGGTCGGGACAGGGTCAGATACGCAGTATTTT. Protein: CASSVGTGSDTQYF.

This clone has more than one count but fewer than ten. In DNA form, the CDR3 reads TGTGCCAGCAGCCCAGTCGGGGGGCTCAGGGAGAATGGCTACACCTTC. Translating it yields CASSPVGGLRENGYTF. This sequence joins TRBV11-2 and TRBJ1-2, with D perhaps TRBD1 (6 bases). V lost 5 bases and J lost 6, with 22 bases in between. Germline V gene sequence: CDR1 SGHAT, CDR2 FQNNGV. The CDR3 sequence is 16 residues long.

This clone has more than one count but fewer than ten. The chain carries TRBV19 and TRBJ2-7; D is uncertain. CDR1 is LNHDA, CDR2 SQIVND, per germline (reference sequence). The CDR3 has 16 residues. The V gene lost 5 bases and the J gene lost 2 bases, with 19 bases spanning the gap. The CDR3 DNA reads TGTGCCAGTAGTGCAGGTGCTGGGCCCGCCGCCTACGAGCAGTACTTC. It encodes CASSAGAGPAAYEQYF.

The table lists this clone with many counts. Other DNA sequences in the same sample also yield this CDR3. The chain recombines TRBV18 with TRBJ2-2, with D hard to call. In germline, CDR1 is KGHSH, CDR2 LQKENI. This CDR3 spans 13 amino acids. With 3 bases removed from V and 3 bases from J, the gap between germline ends came to 5 bases. The CDR3 sequence is CASSPLDTGELFF. Written as DNA, the CDR3 is TGTGCCAGCTCACCTTTAGACACCGGGGAGCTGTTTTTT.

The chain recombines TRBV5-4 with TRBJ1-1, with D perhaps TRBD1 (5 bases). Germline CDR1 SGHNT, CDR2 YYREEE (reference sequence). V lost 2 bases and J 0 bases, leaving 11 bases between the germline ends. The CDR3 runs to 15 residues. The CDR3 sequence: CASSLDSLMNTEAFF. The CDR3 DNA reads TGTGCCAGCAGCTTAGACAGTTTAATGAACACTGAAGCTTTCTTT.

This clone was counted between two and nine times. The rearrangement uses TRBV4-2 and TRBJ1-3; D remains ambiguous. The V gene's germline CDR1 is LGHNA and CDR2 YNFKEQ. The CDR3 is made up of 16 amino acids. V was cut by 2 bases and J by 0 bases, with 11 bases left in between. The CDR3 spells CASSQSWALSGNTIYF. CDR3 nucleotides: TGTGCCAGCAGCCAAAGTTGGGCCCTCTCTGGAAACACCATATATTTT.

This clone has just a few counts. The chain carries TRBV10-3 and TRBJ2-3; TRBD1 aligns across 7 bases. The J segment lost 6 bases and the V segment lost 4 bases, leaving 13 bases of the junction unmatched. CDR3 length: 16 residues. Per the germline V gene, CDR1 is ENHRY and CDR2 is SYGVKD. The CDR3 spells CAISGLTTGPSDTQYF. Written as DNA, the CDR3 is TGTGCCATCAGTGGCCTCACGACAGGGCCCTCCGATACGCAGTATTTT.

The chain combines TRBV7-8 with TRBJ2-2, with 7 nucleotides matching TRBD2. Germline V gene lookup returns CDR1 SGHVS and CDR2 FQNEAQ. V lost 8 bases and J lost 4; bases outside the gene matches: 7. The CDR3 extends over 14 amino acids. DNA of the CDR3: TGTGCCAGCTGGGGGGGACGGGGCACCGGGGAGCTGTTTTTT. It encodes CASWGGRGTGELFF.

V usage is TRBV7-9 and J usage is TRBJ2-3; TRBD1 might be the D (5 bases). The germline V gene encodes CDR1 SEHNR and CDR2 FQNEAQ (reference sequence). V dropped 1 base and J dropped 4 bases, with 15 bases sitting between them. The CDR3 sequence is 16 residues long. The CDR3 protein is CASSLVARDKADTQYF. The CDR3 nucleotides read TGTGCCAGCAGCTTAGTGGCCAGGGATAAGGCAGATACGCAGTATTTT.

This clone has just a few counts. The rearrangement links TRBV10-3 to TRBJ1-4; tentative D call: TRBD1 (5 bases). V was trimmed by 3 bases and J by 5 bases, leaving 7 bases between them. This CDR3 region has 13 residues. Germline-derived CDR1 and CDR2 are ENHRY and SYGVKD. This chain's CDR3 is CAISDRVNEKLFF. CDR3 bases: TGTGCCATCAGTGACAGGGTGAATGAAAAACTGTTTTTT.

This clone was picked up a small number of times. This sequence joins TRBV2 and TRBJ2-3; TRBD1 matches 10 bases. The CDR3 extends over 14 amino acids. Germline CDR1 SNHLY, CDR2 FYNNEI. J lost 4 bases, V lost 8 bases, and 6 bases had no gene match. The CDR3 sequence is CASPTGGAPDTQYF. DNA of the CDR3: TGTGCCAGCCCGACAGGGGGCGCGCCAGATACGCAGTATTTT.

The chain is built from TRBV27 and TRBJ1-5; 7 bases are a match to TRBD1. J was trimmed by 0 bases and V by 5 bases; bases with no gene match: 7. The CDR3 loop spans 16 amino acids. CDR1 is MNHEY and CDR2 is SMNVEV in the germline V gene (reference sequence). The CDR3 region is CASSAWTGNSNQPQHF. Written as DNA, the CDR3 is TGTGCCAGCAGTGCCTGGACAGGAAATAGCAATCAGCCCCAGCATTTT.

This clone has only a few counts. The V gene is TRBV25-1, the J gene TRBJ2-5; D gene ambiguous. Trimming left V 7 bases short and J 0 bases short, with 9 bases between. This CDR3 contains 13 residues. Per germline, CDR1 MGHDK and CDR2 SYGVNS. CDR3 coding DNA: TGTGCCAGCACGAACGGGTACCAAGAGACCCAGTACTTC. It specifies CASTNGYQETQYF.

The sample holds a few counts of this clone. V and J are TRBV15 and TRBJ2-1; 9 bases are shared with TRBD2. Trimming took 6 bases from V and 8 from J; bases not matched to a gene: 14. Germline V gene lookup returns CDR1 LNHNV and CDR2 YYDKDF (reference sequence). CDR3 length: 16 residues. CDR3 amino acids: CATRKAGGTRDDEQFF. For the CDR3, the DNA is TGTGCCACCAGAAAAGCGGGGGGCACGAGGGATGATGAGCAGTTCTTC.

V is TRBV27 and J is TRBJ1-5; D is possibly TRBD1 (6 bases). Trimming stripped 2 bases from V and 3 bases from J, with 14 bases between. Germline V gene data show CDR1 as MNHEY and CDR2 as SMNVEV (reference sequence). This CDR3 contains 16 residues. The CDR3 DNA is TGTGCCAGCAGTTTAGTCAGGGGAGTCCCCAATCAGCCCCAGCATTTT. Protein sequence: CASSLVRGVPNQPQHF.

This sequence joins TRBV29-1 and TRBJ2-5; 9 bases are a match to TRBD2. Losses at the gene ends were 5 bases for V and 3 bases for J; bases not matched to a gene: 7. Germline V lookup: CDR1 SQVTM, CDR2 ANQGSEA. CDR3 length: 14 residues. CDR3 residues: CSVTKRGVKETQYF. CDR3 coding DNA: TGCAGCGTTACCAAGCGGGGGGTCAAAGAGACCCAGTACTTC.

This clone has only a few counts. The V and J genes are TRBV7-2 and TRBJ2-5; D might be TRBD1 (5 bases). CDR1 and CDR2 (germline): SGHTA, FQGNSA. The CDR3 covers 14 residues. The V gene lost 5 bases and the J gene lost 3 bases, with 13 bases spanning the gap. CDR3 region: CASSRARVKETQYF. The CDR3 nucleotides read TGTGCCAGCAGCAGGGCCAGGGTAAAAGAGACCCAGTACTTC.

This clone showed up just a few times. The V call is TRBV13, the J call TRBJ2-5; TRBD1 is a possible D gene (6 bases). V was shortened by 4 bases and J by 6 bases, with 9 bases between the two germline ends. CDR3 length: 12 residues. Germline assignment: CDR1 PRHDT and CDR2 FYEKMQ (reference sequence). CDR3 in DNA: TGTGCCAGCAGCTCAGGGGACAAGACCCAGTACTTC. The encoded protein is CASSSGDKTQYF.

This chain links TRBV11-2 with TRBJ2-5; 8 nucleotides match TRBD1. Germline assignment: CDR1 SGHAT and CDR2 FQNNGV. The CDR3 extends over 15 amino acids. V was pared by 5 bases and J by 1 base, with 6 bases of the junction left unmatched. CDR3 in DNA: TGTGCCAGCAGCACGGTCAGGGGGCGCCAAGAGACCCAGTACTTC. It yields the protein CASSTVRGRQETQYF. Supplemented by reference TRBV11-2 and TRBJ2-5, the full variable domain reads EAGVAQSPRYKIIEKRQSVAFWCNPISGHATLYWYQQILGQGPKLLIQFQNNGVVDDSQLPKDRFSAERLKGVDSTLKIQPAKLEDSAVYLCASSTVRGRQETQYFGPGTRLLVL.

The chain is built from TRBV7-8 and TRBJ2-5; D not certain. The CDR3 loop spans 14 amino acids. Germline CDR1 reads SGHVS; CDR2 reads FQNEAQ. Trimming shortened V by 4 bases and J by 4 bases, and 13 bases separated the two germline ends. The CDR3 nucleotides are TGTGCCAGCAGCTCTCCTTCTAGAGGAGAGACCCAGTACTTC. Amino acids: CASSSPSRGETQYF.

The CDR3 sequence: CASSSGLYTEAFF. The CDR3, as DNA: TGTGCCAGCAGCTCTGGACTGTACACTGAAGCTTTCTTT. The chain links TRBV11-2 to TRBJ1-1; no clear D gene. V was shortened by 4 bases and J by 3 bases, with 9 bases between the two germline ends. In germline, CDR1 is SGHAT, CDR2 FQNNGV. CDR3 length: 13 amino acids.

This clone was recorded a few times. The chain uses TRBV5-6 and TRBJ2-2; TRBD1 matches at 7 bases. V was clipped by 6 bases and J by 4 bases; unmatched bases: 6. The V gene's germline CDR1 is SGHDT and CDR2 YYEEEE. The CDR3 consists of 14 residues. Written as DNA, the CDR3 is TGTGCCAGCAAATCGGGACAGTTCACCGGGGAGCTGTTTTTT. It codes for CASKSGQFTGELFF.